This TCR beta chain comes out of a study of T cells after yellow fever vaccination. This clonotype was seen a handful of times. TCRdb independently ran MiXCR on the 5' RACE reads; one entry per CDR3 protein. In the table there are approximately 510,000 distinct CDR3 sequences, just over 20% of which are singletons. Here the sequenced sample was PBMCs, taken about 20 days after the first yellow fever vaccination. The receptor comes from a man younger than 35 who received the YFV17D yellow fever vaccine.

For the CDR3, the DNA is TGTGCCAGCTCACCGGGACTAGCGGGGGACCAGTACTTC. The encoded protein is CASSPGLAGDQYF. V usage is TRBV18 and J usage is TRBJ2-5; 14 bases match TRBD2. Trimming took 3 bases from V and 10 from J; bases not matched to a gene: 1. This CDR3 is 13 amino acids long. In germline, CDR1 is KGHSH, CDR2 LQKENI.